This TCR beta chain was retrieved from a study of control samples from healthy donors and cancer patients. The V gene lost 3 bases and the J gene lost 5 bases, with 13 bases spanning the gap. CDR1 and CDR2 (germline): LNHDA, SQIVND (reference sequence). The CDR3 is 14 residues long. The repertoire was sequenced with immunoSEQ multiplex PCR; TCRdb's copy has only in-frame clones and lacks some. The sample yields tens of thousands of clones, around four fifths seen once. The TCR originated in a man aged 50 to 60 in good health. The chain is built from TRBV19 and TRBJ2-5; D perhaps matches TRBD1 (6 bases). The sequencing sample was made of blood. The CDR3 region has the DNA TGTGCCAGTAGTATTCAGGGGCTGGGGGAGACCCAGTACTTC. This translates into CASSIQGLGETQYF.